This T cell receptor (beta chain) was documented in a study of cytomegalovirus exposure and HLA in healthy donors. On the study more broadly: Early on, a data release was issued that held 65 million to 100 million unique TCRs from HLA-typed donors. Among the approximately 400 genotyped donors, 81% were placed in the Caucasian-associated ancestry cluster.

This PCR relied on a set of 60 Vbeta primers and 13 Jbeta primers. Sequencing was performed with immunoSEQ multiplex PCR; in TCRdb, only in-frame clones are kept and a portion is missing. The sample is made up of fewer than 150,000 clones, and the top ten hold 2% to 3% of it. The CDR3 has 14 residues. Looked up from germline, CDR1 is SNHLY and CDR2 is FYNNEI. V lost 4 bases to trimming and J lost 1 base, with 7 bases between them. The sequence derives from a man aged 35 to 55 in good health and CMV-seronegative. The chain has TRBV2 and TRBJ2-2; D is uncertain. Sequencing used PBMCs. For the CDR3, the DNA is TGTGCCAGCAGTGGACGGAGGAACACCGGGGAGCTGTTTTTT. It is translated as CASSGRRNTGELFF.